One sample yielded the 29 T cell receptor beta chains listed below, sequenced in a study of human T cells and chemical hapten exposure. Extraction yielded total RNA from whole blood (unfractionated). TCRdb re-analysed the 5' RACE reads in MiXCR, keeping a single row per CDR3 protein. The repertoire holds about 140,000 distinct CDR3 sequences, roughly 4% seen once, with around 1.4% in the top ten. The source is a female donor in good health.

This clonotype appeared a few times. The chain couples TRBV12-3 or TRBV12-4 to TRBJ2-5; D unresolved. Trimming cost V 6 bases and J 5 bases, with 19 bases left between them. The CDR3 runs 15 residues. CDR3 in amino acids: CASSTHGPRRETQYF. Here the CDR3 DNA reads TGTGCCAGCAGCACTCATGGACCGCGACGGGAGACCCAGTACTTC.

This clonotype was observed many times. The chain carries TRBV4-2 and TRBJ2-7, with unresolved D. There are 12 residues in the CDR3. With 2 bases removed from V and 2 bases from J, the gap between germline ends came to 4 bases. The germline gives CDR1 LGHNA, CDR2 YNFKEQ. In DNA form, the CDR3 reads TGTGCCAGCAGCCAAACGGCCTACGAGCAGTACTTC. This gives the protein CASSQTAYEQYF.

In its sample, this clonotype was seen many times. This chain uses TRBV12-3 or TRBV12-4 with TRBJ2-3, with 9 positions matching TRBD2. This CDR3 region has 15 residues. The V segment lost 3 bases and the J segment 9 bases; nucleotides outside the gene matches: 10. The CDR3 DNA is TGTGCCAGCAGTTTCCGCGGGGGGGCCGCCGGCACGCAGTATTTT. It translates to CASSFRGGAAGTQYF.

This clonotype was picked up many times. V usage is TRBV29-1 and J usage is TRBJ1-2; D perhaps matches TRBD1 (5 bases). Germline-derived CDR1 and CDR2 are SQVTM and ANQGSEA. The CDR3 totals 13 residues. V shed 0 bases and J shed 7 bases, with 12 bases lying between them. CDR3 nucleotides: TGCAGCGTTGAAGATCAGGGAGCTCCTGGCTACACCTTC. Translating it yields CSVEDQGAPGYTF.

This clonotype has only a few counts. It may be a read error: a sequence one base away is much more abundant. The chain links TRBV6-5 to TRBJ1-2; D is perhaps TRBD1 (6 bases). Germline loops: CDR1 MNHEY, CDR2 SVGAGI. The CDR3 is made up of 13 amino acids. V was trimmed by 11 bases and J by 6 bases, leaving 19 bases between them. This CDR3 is CAVGLQGNDGYTF. DNA for the CDR3: TGTGCCGTTGGATTACAGGGCAACGATGGCTACACCTTC.

This clonotype was counted a few times. J is TRBJ1-1 and V is TRBV10-3; D remains ambiguous. CDR3 length: 13 amino acids. Trimming took 11 bases from V and 1 from J, leaving 14 bases between them. Germline CDR1 reads ENHRY; CDR2 reads SYGVKD. In DNA, the CDR3 is TGTGCCGGGAGTGGGCACCAGAACACTGAAGCTTTCTTT. This translates into CAGSGHQNTEAFF.

This clonotype has at least ten counts. J is TRBJ2-1 and V is TRBV5-1; 10 bases fit TRBD2. CDR1 is SGHRS, CDR2 YFSETQ, per germline. The CDR3 extends over 13 amino acids. The junction had 2 bases not matched to a gene; V was cut back by 4 bases and J by 7 bases. The CDR3 reads CASSDSGGNEQFF. The CDR3 DNA reads TGCGCCAGCAGCGATAGCGGGGGGAATGAGCAGTTCTTC. Filled out from reference TRBV5-1 and TRBJ2-1, the complete variable domain reads KAGVTQTPRYLIKTRGQQVTLSCSPISGHRSVSWYQQTPGQGLQFLFEYFSETQRNKGNFPGRFSGRQFSNSRSEMNVSTLELGDSALYLCASSDSGGNEQFFGPGTRLTVL.

This clonotype has just a few counts. The genes are TRBV7-8 and TRBJ2-1; 10 bases are a match to TRBD2. This CDR3 contains 16 residues. The junction had 9 bases not matched to a gene; V was cut back by 5 bases and J by 5 bases. Germline CDR1 reads SGHVS; CDR2 reads FQNEAQ. The CDR3, as DNA: TGTGCCAGCAGCCCAGAGTCTAGCGGGGGAAACAATGAGCAGTTCTTC. Translating it yields CASSPESSGGNNEQFF.

Ten or more counts support this clonotype. The rearrangement joins TRBV3-1 to TRBJ2-3; TRBD2 matches at 10 bases. Trimming at V came to 2 bases and at J to 0 bases, leaving 5 bases not matched to a gene. This CDR3 spans 17 amino acids. Germline assignment: CDR1 LGHDT and CDR2 YNNKEL (reference sequence). CDR3 region: CASSQLAGVYSTDTQYF. The CDR3 DNA reads TGTGCCAGCAGCCAACTAGCGGGGGTGTATAGCACAGATACGCAGTATTTT.

The sample holds many counts of this clonotype. The chain has TRBV6-1 and TRBJ2-7, with 11 nucleotides matching TRBD1. The CDR3 sequence is 18 residues long. Trimming removed 1 base from V and 1 base from J; junction bases left unmatched: 9. Germline V gene data show CDR1 as MNHNS and CDR2 as SASEGT. Written as DNA, the CDR3 is TGTGCCAGCAGTGAAGTATTATGGGGACAGGGGGATTCCTACGAGCAGTACTTC. Protein product: CASSEVLWGQGDSYEQYF.

This clonotype was seen repeatedly, ten times or more. The chain combines TRBV6-4 with TRBJ2-1; 7 bases are shared with TRBD2. V was clipped by 3 bases and J by 5 bases; unmatched bases: 10. The CDR3 totals 16 residues. Germline V gene data show CDR1 as MRHNA and CDR2 as SNTAGT. The CDR3 DNA is TGTGCCAGCAGTGAAGGGTCTGGGAGCGGGAACAATGAGCAGTTCTTC. This sequence encodes CASSEGSGSGNNEQFF.

This clonotype occurred many times. This sequence joins TRBV28 and TRBJ1-1; D is possibly TRBD1 (6 bases). This CDR3 comprises 17 residues. CDR1 MDHEN and CDR2 SYDVKM come from the germline V gene. Trimming shortened V by 6 bases and J by 1 base, and 21 bases separated the two germline ends. CDR3 nucleotide sequence: TGTGCCAGCAGATTAAATACAGGGACAAACTCGAACACTGAAGCTTTCTTT. As protein: CASRLNTGTNSNTEAFF. The whole variable domain, remainder taken from reference TRBV28 and TRBJ1-1, is DVKVTQSSRYLVKRTGEKVFLECVQDMDHENMFWYRQDPGLGLRLIYFSYDVKMKEKGDIPEGYSVSREKKERFSLILESASTNQTSMYLCASRLNTGTNSNTEAFFGQGTRLTVV.

This clonotype was detected ten times or more. The rearrangement links TRBV7-2 to TRBJ2-6; maybe TRBD1 (7 bases). CDR3 length: 20 residues. Germline CDR1 SGHTA, CDR2 FQGNSA. Deletions cut 5 bases from V and 0 bases from J, with 23 bases between. Here the CDR3 DNA reads TGTGCCAGCAGCCCAGGCGCTAGGCTTCAGGGGGGCTCTGGGGCCAACGTCCTGACTTTC. Its translation: CASSPGARLQGGSGANVLTF.

This clonotype occurred many times. The genes are TRBV20-1 and TRBJ2-1, with 12 nucleotides matching TRBD2. V was clipped by 3 bases and J by 0 bases; unmatched bases: 6. Germline V gives CDR1 DFQATT, CDR2 SNEGSKA (reference sequence). The CDR3 sequence is 17 residues long. Written as DNA, the CDR3 is TGCAGTGCTAGGACTAGCGGGGGTCGAAGCTCCTACAATGAGCAGTTCTTC. It specifies CSARTSGGRSSYNEQFF.

This clonotype has more than one count but fewer than ten. The rearrangement links TRBV12-3 or TRBV12-4 to TRBJ2-3; no reliable D call. The germline V and J ends were trimmed by 5 bases and 3 bases, with 18 bases remaining between them. The CDR3 is 16 amino acids. This CDR3 is CASSPPRGFRTDTQYF. In DNA form, the CDR3 reads TGTGCCAGCAGTCCACCCCGAGGTTTCAGGACAGATACGCAGTATTTT.

Many counts were recorded for this clonotype. The DNA of the CDR3 is TGTGCCACCAGCGGCCGGGACAGGGCCTTAGTAGGGGAAAAACTGTTTTTT. Amino acid sequence: CATSGRDRALVGEKLFF. V and J are TRBV15 and TRBJ1-4; TRBD1 matches 9 bases. Per germline, CDR1 LNHNV and CDR2 YYDKDF (reference sequence). J gave up 8 bases and V 5 bases, and 15 bases lay outside the gene matches. CDR3 length: 17 amino acids.

This clonotype has at least ten counts. The gene calls are TRBV4-1 and TRBJ2-2; 10 positions agree with TRBD2. The germline CDR1 and CDR2 sequences are MGHRA and YSYEKL. CDR3 size: 16 residues. The ends lost 1 base at V and 7 bases at J; junction bases unmatched: 6. CDR3 bases: TGCGCCAGCAGCCAAGGAACTAGCGGGGATGACGGGGAGCTGTTTTTT. This sequence encodes CASSQGTSGDDGELFF.

This clonotype was seen ten or more times. CDR3 bases: TGCGCCAGCAGCTTGGCAACCGGGGCGAACACTGAAGCTTTCTTT. This encodes CASSLATGANTEAFF. The chain uses TRBV5-1 and TRBJ1-1; tentative D call: TRBD1 (5 bases). Germline V lookup: CDR1 SGHRS, CDR2 YFSETQ. The CDR3 is 15 residues long. Trimming left V 0 bases short and J 1 base short, with 10 bases between.

Concerning this clonotype itself: A much larger clone differs by one base, so this may be a read error. For the CDR3, the DNA is TGTGCCAGCAAGGCCGACGAGCAGTACTTC. Translation gives CASKADEQYF. V is TRBV28 and J is TRBJ2-7; no clear D. The germline V gene has CDR1 MDHEN and CDR2 SYDVKM. Deletions cut 7 bases from V and 5 bases from J, with 6 bases between. CDR3 length: 10 amino acids.

In its sample, this clonotype was seen many times. The V and J genes are TRBV7-2 and TRBJ2-7, with 8 positions matching TRBD2. Germline values: CDR1 SGHTA, CDR2 FQGNSA. The CDR3 has 14 amino acids. V was clipped by 2 bases and J by 4 bases; unmatched bases: 4. CDR3 coding DNA: TGTGCCAGCAGCTTAAGCGGGGGACTTTACGAGCAGTACTTC. Translated, it gives CASSLSGGLYEQYF. Full variable domain (missing parts from reference TRBV7-2 and TRBJ2-7): GAGVSQSPSNKVTEKGKDVELRCDPISGHTALYWYRQSLGQGLEFLIYFQGNSAPDKSGLPSDRFSAERTGGSVSTLTIQRTQQEDSAVYLCASSLSGGLYEQYFGPGTRLTVT.

The chain is built from TRBV6-1 and TRBJ2-3; D is undetermined. Germline CDR1 and CDR2: MNHNS and SASEGT. This CDR3 comprises 15 residues. Trimming removed 3 bases from V and 4 bases from J, with 14 bases in between. The CDR3 nucleotides are TGTGCCAGCAGTGACAGAGCCCGATCCCCAGATACGCAGTATTTT. Protein sequence: CASSDRARSPDTQYF.

This clonotype was picked up many times. Since a much larger clone is just one base distant, this may be a read error. J is TRBJ1-1 and V is TRBV6-2 or TRBV6-3, with TRBD1 identical over 7 bases. The V gene end was trimmed by 5 bases and the J gene end by 1 base; junction bases not matched to a gene: 7. CDR1 and CDR2 from the germline V gene are MNHEY and SVGEGT. This CDR3 is built from 15 residues. The CDR3 region is CASSRDRARNTEAFF. CDR3 nucleotides: TGTGCCAGCAGTCGAGACAGGGCCAGGAACACTGAAGCTTTCTTT.

In this sample, this clonotype turned up many times. This chain connects TRBV7-9 to TRBJ1-1; D is ambiguous. This CDR3 region has 13 residues. The V end lost 5 bases, the J end lost 6 bases, and 13 bases lay between the germline ends. Per the germline V gene, CDR1 is SEHNR and CDR2 is FQNEAQ (reference sequence). As DNA, the CDR3 is TGTGCCAGCAGCCCAAACAGAAGAGCTGAAGCTTTCTTT. Residues: CASSPNRRAEAFF.

This clonotype was picked up many times. The genes are TRBV7-3 and TRBJ2-1; TRBD2 matches at 8 bases. With V trimmed by 5 bases and J by 2 bases, 14 bases remained unmatched. This CDR3 is built from 18 residues. Germline V gives CDR1 SGHTA, CDR2 FQGTGA. The CDR3 is CASSLRGSGSGAYNEQFF. The CDR3 bases are TGTGCCAGCAGCCTAAGGGGATCTGGTAGCGGGGCCTACAATGAGCAGTTCTTC.

This clonotype was observed many times. The V call is TRBV7-8, the J call TRBJ2-7, with D maybe TRBD2 (5 bases). This CDR3 region has 16 residues. Germline assignment: CDR1 SGHVS and CDR2 FQNEAQ. V lost 5 bases and J lost 2, with 19 bases in between. The CDR3 DNA sequence: TGTGCCAGCAGCGCCCATCCCGGGGTTGAGACCTACGAGCAGTACTTC. As protein: CASSAHPGVETYEQYF.

This clonotype was counted many times. The rearrangement links TRBV12-3 or TRBV12-4 to TRBJ2-1; 7 bases agree with TRBD1. The CDR3 is 13 amino acids. V trimming: 4 bases; J trimming: 4 bases; junction bases outside the gene matches: 1. CDR3 DNA: TGTGCCAGCAGTTGGGACAGTTACAATGAGCAGTTCTTC. It is translated as CASSWDSYNEQFF.

The CDR3: CASSEFRGAANGYTF. DNA for the CDR3: TGTGCCAGCAGTGAATTTCGGGGGGCGGCTAATGGCTACACCTTC. The chain employs TRBV25-1 and TRBJ1-2; TRBD1 might be the D (6 bases). V lost 1 base and J 6 bases, leaving 15 bases between the germline ends. Germline CDR1 and CDR2: MGHDK and SYGVNS. The CDR3 has 15 amino acids.

This clonotype was recorded many times. V usage is TRBV5-1 and J usage is TRBJ1-5; D might be TRBD1 (6 bases). V dropped 4 bases and J dropped 2 bases, with 7 bases sitting between them. The CDR3 totals 13 residues. The germline V gene encodes CDR1 SGHRS and CDR2 YFSETQ. In nucleotides, the CDR3 is TGCGCCAGCAGCCCAGGGGGCAATCAGCCCCAGCATTTT. Its translation is CASSPGGNQPQHF.

Concerning this clonotype itself: This may be a read error: a much more frequent sequence differs by one nucleotide. The CDR3 DNA follows: TGCAGTGCGCAAACACAGGGATCTAACGATGGCTACACCTTC. Translated, it gives CSAQTQGSNDGYTF. This sequence joins TRBV20-1 and TRBJ1-2; D possibly corresponds to TRBD1 (6 bases). The germline V gene has CDR1 DFQATT and CDR2 SNEGSKA (reference sequence). This CDR3 region has 14 residues.